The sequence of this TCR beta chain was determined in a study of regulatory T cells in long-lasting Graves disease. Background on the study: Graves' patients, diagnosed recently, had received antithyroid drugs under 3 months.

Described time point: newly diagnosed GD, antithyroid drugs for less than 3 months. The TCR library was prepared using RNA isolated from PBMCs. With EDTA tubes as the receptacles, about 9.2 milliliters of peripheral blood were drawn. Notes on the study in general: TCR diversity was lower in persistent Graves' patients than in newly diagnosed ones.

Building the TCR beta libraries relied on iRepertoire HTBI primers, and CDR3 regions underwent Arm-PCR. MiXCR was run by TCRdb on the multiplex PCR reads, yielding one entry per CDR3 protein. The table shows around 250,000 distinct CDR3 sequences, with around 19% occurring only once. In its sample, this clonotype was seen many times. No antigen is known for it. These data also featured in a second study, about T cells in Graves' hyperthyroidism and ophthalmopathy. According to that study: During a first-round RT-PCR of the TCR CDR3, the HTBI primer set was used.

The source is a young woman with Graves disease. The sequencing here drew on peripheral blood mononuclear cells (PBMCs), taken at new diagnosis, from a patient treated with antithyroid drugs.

The CDR3 region is CASSIGTGTYEQYF. Written as DNA, the CDR3 is TGTGCCAGTAGTATTGGGACAGGGACCTACGAGCAGTACTTC. V and J are TRBV19 and TRBJ2-7, with TRBD1 matching over 9 bases. Germline CDR1 reads LNHDA; CDR2 reads SQIVND (reference sequence). The trim removed 3 bases at V and 2 bases at J, leaving 2 bases unmatched. The CDR3 has 14 residues.